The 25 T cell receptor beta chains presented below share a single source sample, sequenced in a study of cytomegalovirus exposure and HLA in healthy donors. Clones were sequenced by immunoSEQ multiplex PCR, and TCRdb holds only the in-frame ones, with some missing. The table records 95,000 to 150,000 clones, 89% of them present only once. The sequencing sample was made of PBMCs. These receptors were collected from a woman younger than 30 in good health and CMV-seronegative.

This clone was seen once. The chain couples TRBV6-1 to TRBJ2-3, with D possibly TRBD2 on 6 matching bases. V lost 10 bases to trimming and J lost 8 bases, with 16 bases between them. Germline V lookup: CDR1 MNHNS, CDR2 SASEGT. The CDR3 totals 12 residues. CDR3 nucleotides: TGTGCCACCCGAACTATAGCGGTTACGCAGTATTTT. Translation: CATRTIAVTQYF.

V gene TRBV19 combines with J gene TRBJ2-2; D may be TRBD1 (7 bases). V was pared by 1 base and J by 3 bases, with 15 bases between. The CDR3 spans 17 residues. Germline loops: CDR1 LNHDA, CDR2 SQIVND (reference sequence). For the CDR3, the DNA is TGTGCCAGTAGTATAGTCCGCGGCAGGGGGGACACCGGGGAGCTGTTTTTT. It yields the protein CASSIVRGRGDTGELFF.

The CDR3 bases are TGTGCCAGCAGCCCGCTGGACAGGGTGGGCGAGCAGTACGTC. The encoded protein is CASSPLDRVGEQYV. The rearrangement links TRBV7-9 to TRBJ2-7, with 8 bases identical to TRBD1. CDR1 and CDR2 from the germline V gene are SEHNR and FQNEAQ (reference sequence). J gave up 6 bases and V 5 bases, and 9 bases lay outside the gene matches. The CDR3 loop spans 14 amino acids.

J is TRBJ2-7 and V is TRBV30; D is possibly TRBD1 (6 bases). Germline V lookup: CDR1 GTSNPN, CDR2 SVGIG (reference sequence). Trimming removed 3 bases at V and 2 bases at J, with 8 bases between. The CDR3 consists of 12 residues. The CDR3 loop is CAWSRTAYEQYF. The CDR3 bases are TGTGCCTGGAGCCGGACAGCCTACGAGCAGTACTTC. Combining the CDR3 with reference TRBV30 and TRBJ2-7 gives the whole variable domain SQTIHQWPATLVQPVGSPLSLECTVEGTSNPNLYWYRQAAGRGLQLLFYSVGIGQISSEVPQNLSASRPQDRQFILSSKKLLLSDSGFYLCAWSRTAYEQYFGPGTRLTVT.

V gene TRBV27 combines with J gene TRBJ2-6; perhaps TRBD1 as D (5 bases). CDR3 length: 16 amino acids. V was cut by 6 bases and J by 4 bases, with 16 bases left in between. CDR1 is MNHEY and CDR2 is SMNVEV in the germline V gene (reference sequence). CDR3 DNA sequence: TGTGCCAGCAGCTACAGGCCTGGCGCCGGGGCCAACGTCCTGACTTTC. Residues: CASSYRPGAGANVLTF.

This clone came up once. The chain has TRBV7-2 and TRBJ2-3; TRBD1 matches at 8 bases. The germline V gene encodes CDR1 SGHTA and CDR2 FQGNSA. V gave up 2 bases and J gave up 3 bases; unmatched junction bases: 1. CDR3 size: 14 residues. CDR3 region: CASSLTGGTDTQYF. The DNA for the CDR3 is TGTGCCAGCAGCTTAACAGGGGGGACAGATACGCAGTATTTT.

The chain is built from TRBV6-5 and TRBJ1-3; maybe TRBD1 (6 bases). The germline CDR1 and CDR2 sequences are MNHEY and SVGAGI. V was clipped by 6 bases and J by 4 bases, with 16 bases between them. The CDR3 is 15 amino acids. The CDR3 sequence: CASSDSGTIGNTIYF. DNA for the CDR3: TGTGCCAGCAGCGACTCCGGGACAATAGGAAACACCATATATTTT.

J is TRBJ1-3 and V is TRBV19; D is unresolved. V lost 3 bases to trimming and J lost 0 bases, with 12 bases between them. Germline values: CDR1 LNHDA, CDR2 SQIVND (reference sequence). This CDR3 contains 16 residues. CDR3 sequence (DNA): TGTGCCAGTAGTATCGGCGGGATTGTCTCTGGAAACACCATATATTTT. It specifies CASSIGGIVSGNTIYF. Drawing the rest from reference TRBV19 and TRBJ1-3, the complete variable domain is DGGITQSPKYLFRKEGQNVTLSCEQNLNHDAMYWYRQDPGQGLRLIYYSQIVNDFQKGDIAEGYSVSREKKESFPLTVTSAQKNPTAFYLCASSIGGIVSGNTIYFGEGSWLTVV.

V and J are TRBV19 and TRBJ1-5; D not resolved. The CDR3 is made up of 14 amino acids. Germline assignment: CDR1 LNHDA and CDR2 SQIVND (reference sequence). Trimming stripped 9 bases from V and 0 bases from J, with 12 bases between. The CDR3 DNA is TGTGCCAGCAGTCCCGGTTATAGCAATCAGCCCCAGCATTTT. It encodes CASSPGYSNQPQHF.

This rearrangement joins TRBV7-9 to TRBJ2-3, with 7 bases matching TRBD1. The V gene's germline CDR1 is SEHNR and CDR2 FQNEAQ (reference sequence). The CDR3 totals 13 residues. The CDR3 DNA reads TGTGCGCGACAGGGTATAGTCACAGATACGCAGTATTTT. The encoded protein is CARQGIVTDTQYF.

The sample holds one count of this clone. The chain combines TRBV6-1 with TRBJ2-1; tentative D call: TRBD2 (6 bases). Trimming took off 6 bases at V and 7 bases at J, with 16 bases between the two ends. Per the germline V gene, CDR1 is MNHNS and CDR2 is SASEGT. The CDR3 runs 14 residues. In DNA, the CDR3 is TGTGCCAGCAGCGCGGGGCTACCGTCGAATGAGCAGTTCTTC. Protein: CASSAGLPSNEQFF.

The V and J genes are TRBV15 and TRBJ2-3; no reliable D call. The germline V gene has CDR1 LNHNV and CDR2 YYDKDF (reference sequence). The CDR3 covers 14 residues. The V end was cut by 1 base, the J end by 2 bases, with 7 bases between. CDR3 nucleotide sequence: TGTGCCACCAGCAGAGGAGGCAACACAGATACGCAGTATTTT. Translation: CATSRGGNTDTQYF.

The CDR3 spells CASSLWAPEGLYEQYV. DNA for the CDR3: TGTGCCAGCAGTTTATGGGCCCCAGAGGGACTATACGAGCAGTACGTC. The chain carries TRBV28 and TRBJ2-7; 7 bases agree with TRBD2. Per germline, CDR1 MDHEN and CDR2 SYDVKM. This CDR3 spans 16 amino acids. V trimming: 0 bases; J trimming: 4 bases; junction bases outside the gene matches: 9.

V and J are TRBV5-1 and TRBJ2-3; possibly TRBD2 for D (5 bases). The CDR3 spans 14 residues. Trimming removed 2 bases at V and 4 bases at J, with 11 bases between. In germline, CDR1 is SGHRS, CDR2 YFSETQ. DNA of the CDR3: TGCGCCAGCAGCTTAAGTGGTAGCGCAGATACGCAGTATTTT. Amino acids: CASSLSGSADTQYF.

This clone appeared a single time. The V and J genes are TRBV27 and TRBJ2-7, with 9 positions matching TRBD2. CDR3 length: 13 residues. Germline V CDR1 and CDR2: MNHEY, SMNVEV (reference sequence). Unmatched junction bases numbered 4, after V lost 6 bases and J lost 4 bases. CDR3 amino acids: CASSGSGRYEQYF. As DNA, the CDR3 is TGTGCCAGCAGCGGAAGCGGGAGGTACGAGCAGTACTTC.

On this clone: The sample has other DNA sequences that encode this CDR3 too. CDR3 DNA: TGTGCCAGCAGCGTAGTGGTGGGAGGCACAGATACGCAGTATTTT. Translated, it gives CASSVVVGGTDTQYF. The chain recombines TRBV9 with TRBJ2-3, with D maybe TRBD2 (5 bases). This CDR3 spans 15 amino acids. CDR1 SGDLS and CDR2 YYNGEE come from the germline V gene. V was shortened by 0 bases and J by 1 base, with 9 bases between the two germline ends.

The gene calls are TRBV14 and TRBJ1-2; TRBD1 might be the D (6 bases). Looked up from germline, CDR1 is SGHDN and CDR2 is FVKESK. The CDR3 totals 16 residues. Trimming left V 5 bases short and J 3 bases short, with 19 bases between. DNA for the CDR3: TGTGCCAGCAGCTACGAAGAGGGACACCGCTACTATGGCTACACCTTC. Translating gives CASSYEEGHRYYGYTF. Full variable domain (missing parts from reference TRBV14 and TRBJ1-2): EAGVTQFPSHSVIEKGQTVTLRCDPISGHDNLYWYRRVMGKEIKFLLHFVKESKQDESGMPNNRFLAERTGGTYSTLKVQPAELEDSGVYFCASSYEEGHRYYGYTFGSGTRLTVV.

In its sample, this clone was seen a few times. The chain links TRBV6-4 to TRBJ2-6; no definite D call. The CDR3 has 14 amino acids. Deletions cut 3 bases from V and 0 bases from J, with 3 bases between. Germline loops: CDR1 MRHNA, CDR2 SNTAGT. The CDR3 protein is CASSEASGANVLTF. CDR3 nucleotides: TGTGCCAGCAGTGAGGCCTCTGGGGCCAACGTCCTGACTTTC.

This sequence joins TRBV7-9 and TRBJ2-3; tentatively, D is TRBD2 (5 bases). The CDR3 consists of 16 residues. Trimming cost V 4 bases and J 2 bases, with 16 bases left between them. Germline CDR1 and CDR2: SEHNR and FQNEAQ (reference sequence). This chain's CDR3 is CASSSSGVKLTDTQYF. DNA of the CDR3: TGTGCCAGCAGCTCATCCGGGGTCAAACTCACAGATACGCAGTATTTT.

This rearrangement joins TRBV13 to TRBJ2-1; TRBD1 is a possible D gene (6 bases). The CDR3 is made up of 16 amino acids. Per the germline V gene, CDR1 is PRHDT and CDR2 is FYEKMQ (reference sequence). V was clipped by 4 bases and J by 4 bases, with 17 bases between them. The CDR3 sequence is CASSSPRGQRYNEQFF. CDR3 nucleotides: TGTGCCAGCAGCTCTCCCCGGGGACAACGATACAATGAGCAGTTCTTC.

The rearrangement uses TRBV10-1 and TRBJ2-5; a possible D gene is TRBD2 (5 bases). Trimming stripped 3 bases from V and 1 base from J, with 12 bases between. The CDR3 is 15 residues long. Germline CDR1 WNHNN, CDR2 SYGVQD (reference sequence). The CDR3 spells CASSELEGSQETQYF. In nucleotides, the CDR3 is TGCGCCAGCAGTGAACTTGAGGGATCCCAAGAGACCCAGTACTTC.

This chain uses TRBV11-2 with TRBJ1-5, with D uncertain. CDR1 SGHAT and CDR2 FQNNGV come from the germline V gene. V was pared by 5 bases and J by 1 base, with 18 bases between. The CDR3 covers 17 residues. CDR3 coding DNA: TGTGCCAGCAGCACCTCGGGAAGCGGGAGAAGCAATCAGCCCCAGCATTTT. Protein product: CASSTSGSGRSNQPQHF.

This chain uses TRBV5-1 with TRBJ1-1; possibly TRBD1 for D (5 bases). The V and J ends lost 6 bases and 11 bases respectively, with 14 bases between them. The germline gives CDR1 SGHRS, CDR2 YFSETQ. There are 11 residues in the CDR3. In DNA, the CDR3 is TGCGCCAGCACCTATTCTGGGGCCGCTTTCTTT. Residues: CASTYSGAAFF.

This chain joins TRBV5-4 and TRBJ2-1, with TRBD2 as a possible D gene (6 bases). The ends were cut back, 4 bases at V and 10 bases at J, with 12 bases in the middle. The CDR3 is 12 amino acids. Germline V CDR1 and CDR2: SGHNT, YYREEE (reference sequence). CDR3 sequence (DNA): TGTGCCAGCAGCCCTACGGGGGAAGAGCAGTTCTTC. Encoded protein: CASSPTGEEQFF.

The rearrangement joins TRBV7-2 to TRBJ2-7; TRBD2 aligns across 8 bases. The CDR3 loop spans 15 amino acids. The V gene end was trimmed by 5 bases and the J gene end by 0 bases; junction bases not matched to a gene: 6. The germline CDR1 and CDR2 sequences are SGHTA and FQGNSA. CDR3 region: CASSPVAGSSYEQYV. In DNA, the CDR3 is TGTGCCAGCAGCCCTGTAGCGGGGAGCTCCTACGAGCAGTACGTC.